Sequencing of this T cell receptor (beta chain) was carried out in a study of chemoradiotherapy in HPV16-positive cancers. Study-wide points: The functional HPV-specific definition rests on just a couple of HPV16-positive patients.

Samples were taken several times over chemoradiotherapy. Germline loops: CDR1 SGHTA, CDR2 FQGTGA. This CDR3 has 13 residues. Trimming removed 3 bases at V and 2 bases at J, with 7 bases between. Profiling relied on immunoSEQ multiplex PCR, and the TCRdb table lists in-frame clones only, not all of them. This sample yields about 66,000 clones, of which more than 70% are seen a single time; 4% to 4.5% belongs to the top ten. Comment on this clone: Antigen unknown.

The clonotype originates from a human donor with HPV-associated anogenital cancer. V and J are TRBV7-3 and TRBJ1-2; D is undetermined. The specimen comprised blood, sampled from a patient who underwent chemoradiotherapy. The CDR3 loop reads CASSFELNYGYTF. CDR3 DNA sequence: TGTGCCAGCAGCTTCGAGCTCAACTATGGCTACACCTTC.